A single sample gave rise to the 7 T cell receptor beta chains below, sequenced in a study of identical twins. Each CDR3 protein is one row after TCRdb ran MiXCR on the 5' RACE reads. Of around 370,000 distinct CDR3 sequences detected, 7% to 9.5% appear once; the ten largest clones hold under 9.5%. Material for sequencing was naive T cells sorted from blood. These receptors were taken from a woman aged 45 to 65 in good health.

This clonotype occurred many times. CDR3 in DNA: TGCAGTGCTAGGTTCCCGGTACAAGAGACCCAGTACTTC. This encodes CSARFPVQETQYF. The chain carries TRBV20-1 and TRBJ2-5; D not certain. The CDR3 sequence is 13 residues long. V gave up 3 bases and J gave up 2 bases, with 10 bases separating them. Germline V gives CDR1 DFQATT, CDR2 SNEGSKA (reference sequence).

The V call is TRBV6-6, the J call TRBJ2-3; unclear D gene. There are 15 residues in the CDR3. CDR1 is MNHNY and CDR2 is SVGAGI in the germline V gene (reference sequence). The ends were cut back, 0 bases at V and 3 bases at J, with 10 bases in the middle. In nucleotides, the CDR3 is TGTGCCAGCAGTTACTCGAAGTTGACAACAGATACGCAGTATTTT. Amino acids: CASSYSKLTTDTQYF.

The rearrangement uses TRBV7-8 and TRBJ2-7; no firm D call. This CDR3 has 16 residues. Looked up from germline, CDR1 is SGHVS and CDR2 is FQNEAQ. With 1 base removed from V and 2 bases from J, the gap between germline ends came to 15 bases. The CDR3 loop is CASSLEVAEITYEQYF. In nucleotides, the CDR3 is TGTGCCAGCAGCTTAGAGGTGGCAGAAATAACCTACGAGCAGTACTTC.

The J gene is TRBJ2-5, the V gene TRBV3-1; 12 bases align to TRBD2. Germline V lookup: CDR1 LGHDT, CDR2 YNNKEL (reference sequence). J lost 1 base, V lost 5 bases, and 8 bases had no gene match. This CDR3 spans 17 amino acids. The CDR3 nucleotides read TGTGCCAGCAGCTCCCAATCTAGCGGGAGGGCCCAAGAGACCCAGTACTTC. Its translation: CASSSQSSGRAQETQYF.

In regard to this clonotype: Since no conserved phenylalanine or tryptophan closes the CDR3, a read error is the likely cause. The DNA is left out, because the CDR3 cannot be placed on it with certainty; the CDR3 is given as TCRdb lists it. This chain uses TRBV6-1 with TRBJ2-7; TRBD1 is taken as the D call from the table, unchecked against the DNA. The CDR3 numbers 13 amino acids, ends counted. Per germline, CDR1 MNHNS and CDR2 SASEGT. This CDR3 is CASSDQIGTGRLD.

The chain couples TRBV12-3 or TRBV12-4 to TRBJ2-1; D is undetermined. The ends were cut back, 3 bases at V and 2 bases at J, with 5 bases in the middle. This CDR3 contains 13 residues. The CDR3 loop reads CASSFSTYNEQFF. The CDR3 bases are TGTGCCAGCAGTTTTAGCACCTACAATGAGCAGTTCTTC.

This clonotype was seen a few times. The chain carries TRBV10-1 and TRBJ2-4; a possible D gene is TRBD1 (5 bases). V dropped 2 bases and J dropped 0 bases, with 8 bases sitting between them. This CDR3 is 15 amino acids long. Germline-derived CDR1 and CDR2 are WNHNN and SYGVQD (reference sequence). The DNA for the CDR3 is TGCGCCAGCAGTGAGGGCAGGGTAGCCAAAAACATTCAGTACTTC. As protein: CASSEGRVAKNIQYF.